Sequencing of this TCR beta chain was carried out in a study of control samples from healthy donors and cancer patients. TCRdb's copy holds only in-frame clones and misses some; the assay was immunoSEQ multiplex PCR. The sample records 400,000 to 450,000 clones, 75% to 95% being singletons. The TCR comes from a man aged 35 to 55 with head and neck cancer. Sequences were obtained from PBMCs.

This CDR3 reads CASRANGPDYGYTF. CDR3 in DNA: TGTGCCAGCAGGGCGAACGGGCCTGACTATGGCTACACCTTC. J is TRBJ1-2 and V is TRBV25-1; no clear D. The germline V and J ends were trimmed by 6 bases and 3 bases, with 14 bases remaining between them. The CDR3 has 14 residues. Germline V gene sequence: CDR1 MGHDK, CDR2 SYGVNS.